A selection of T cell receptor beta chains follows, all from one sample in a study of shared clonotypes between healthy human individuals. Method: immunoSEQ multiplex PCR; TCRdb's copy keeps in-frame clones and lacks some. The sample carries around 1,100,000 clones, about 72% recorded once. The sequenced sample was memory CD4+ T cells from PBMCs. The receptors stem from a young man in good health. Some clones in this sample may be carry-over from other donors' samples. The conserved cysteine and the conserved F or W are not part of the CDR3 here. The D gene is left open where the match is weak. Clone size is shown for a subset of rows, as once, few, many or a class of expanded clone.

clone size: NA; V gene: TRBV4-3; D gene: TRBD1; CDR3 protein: ASSQRQGRAF
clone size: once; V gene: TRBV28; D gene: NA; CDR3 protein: ASTSHKGGIETQY
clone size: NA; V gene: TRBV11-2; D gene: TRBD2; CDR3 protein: ASSLEAGGGETQY
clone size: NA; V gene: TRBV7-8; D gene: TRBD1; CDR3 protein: ASSRTGLDTEAF
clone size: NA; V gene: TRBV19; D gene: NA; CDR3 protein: ASSIRVDTEAF
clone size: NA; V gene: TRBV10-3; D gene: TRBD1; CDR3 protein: AISGGQGANEQF
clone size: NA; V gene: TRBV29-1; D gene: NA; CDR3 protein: SGIPAGDTQY
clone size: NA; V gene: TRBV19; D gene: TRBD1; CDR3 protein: ASSIDGRQGSNTEAF
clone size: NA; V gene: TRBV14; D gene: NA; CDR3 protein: ASTRSTGELF
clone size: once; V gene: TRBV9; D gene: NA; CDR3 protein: ASYSGADQPQH
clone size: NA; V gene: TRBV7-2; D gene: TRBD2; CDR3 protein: ASSLLAATYEQY
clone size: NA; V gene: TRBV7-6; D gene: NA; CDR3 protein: ASSQNTDQETQY
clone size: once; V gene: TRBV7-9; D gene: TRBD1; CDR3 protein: ASSDRVGGEQY
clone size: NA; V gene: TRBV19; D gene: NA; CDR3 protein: ASRRRTVNSNQPQH
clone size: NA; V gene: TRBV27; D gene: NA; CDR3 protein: ASSFGRNQETQY
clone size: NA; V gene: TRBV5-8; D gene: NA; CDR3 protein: ATSTRSGLRNEQF
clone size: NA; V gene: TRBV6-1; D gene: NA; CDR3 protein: ASSGSGANVLT
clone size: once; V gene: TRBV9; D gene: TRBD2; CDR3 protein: ASSRDSGVSYNEQF
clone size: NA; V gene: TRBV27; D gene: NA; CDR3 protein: ASSNHGPHGQPQH
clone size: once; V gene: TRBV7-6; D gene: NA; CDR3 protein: ASSREPQAYNEQF
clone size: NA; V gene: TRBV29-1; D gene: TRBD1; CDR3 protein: SVVGQGVLAKNIQY